These 26 T cell receptor beta chains were all obtained from the same sample, sequenced in a study of OX40 agonist ivuxolimab in advanced cancers. Libraries were prepared by immunoSEQ multiplex PCR; TCRdb keeps only in-frame clonotypes and omits some of them. The sample carries nearly 110,000 clones, approximately 89% recorded once. This specimen was CD4+ or CD8+ T cells sorted from blood, taken in a trial of the OX40 agonist ivuxolimab. The receptors derive from an adult with an advanced solid tumor such as melanoma, head and neck, liver or kidney cancer.

V and J are TRBV28 and TRBJ1-2, with D maybe TRBD1 (6 bases). The CDR3 contains 14 residues. Trimming removed 2 bases from V and 8 bases from J, with 15 bases in between. Germline CDR1 and CDR2: MDHEN and SYDVKM. The CDR3 region has the DNA TGTGCCAGCAGTTTAGATGGGGGGCCGAGGGGCTACACCTTC. This encodes CASSLDGGPRGYTF.

The J gene is TRBJ2-2, the V gene TRBV30, with D hard to call. CDR3 length: 13 amino acids. V was cut by 1 base and J by 6 bases, with 9 bases left in between. CDR1 GTSNPN and CDR2 SVGIG come from the germline V gene (reference sequence). This chain's CDR3 is CAWSGKSSGELFF. The DNA for the CDR3 is TGTGCCTGGAGTGGAAAAAGCTCCGGGGAGCTGTTTTTT.

The J gene is TRBJ2-1, the V gene TRBV19; the match to TRBD1 covers 7 bases. CDR1 is LNHDA, CDR2 SQIVND, per germline (reference sequence). J lost 9 bases, V lost 3 bases, and 5 bases had no gene match. This CDR3 spans 13 amino acids. The CDR3 region has the DNA TGTGCCAGTAGTATTGACAGGGTTTCTGAGCAGTTCTTC. Protein product: CASSIDRVSEQFF.

This clone was seen a handful of times. The chain links TRBV7-9 to TRBJ1-1; D call uncertain. The V end was cut by 9 bases, the J end by 0 bases, with 2 bases between. The CDR3 is 10 amino acids. The germline V gene has CDR1 SEHNR and CDR2 FQNEAQ (reference sequence). CDR3 DNA: TGTGCCAGTTTGAACACTGAAGCTTTCTTT. It encodes CASLNTEAFF.

V usage is TRBV7-3 and J usage is TRBJ2-1; 10 nucleotides line up with TRBD2. The CDR3 totals 16 residues. J was trimmed by 7 bases and V by 3 bases; bases with no gene match: 9. CDR1 SGHTA and CDR2 FQGTGA come from the germline V gene. The CDR3 region has the DNA TGTGCCAGCAGCTTTGAGCTAGCGGGAGAAGGGAATGAGCAGTTCTTC. Its protein product is CASSFELAGEGNEQFF.

J is TRBJ2-7 and V is TRBV5-6; unclear D gene. Germline lookup yields CDR1 SGHDT and CDR2 YYEEEE. This CDR3 region has 14 residues. Trimming stripped 0 bases from V and 6 bases from J, with 13 bases between. The CDR3 spells CASSLGFSPLEQYF. For the CDR3, the DNA is TGTGCCAGCAGCTTGGGGTTCTCCCCGCTCGAGCAGTACTTC.

The gene calls are TRBV9 and TRBJ2-5; 12 nucleotides line up with TRBD2. The CDR3 sequence is 20 residues long. From germline, CDR1 is SGDLS and CDR2 YYNGEE. V lost 4 bases, J lost 1 base, and 17 bases stayed unmatched. CDR3 protein: CASSRPVNASSGRAQETQYF. Here the CDR3 DNA reads TGTGCCAGCAGCCGACCCGTAAACGCCTCTAGCGGGAGGGCCCAAGAGACCCAGTACTTC.

The chain couples TRBV7-3 to TRBJ2-1; 11 bases line up with TRBD2. This CDR3 region has 15 residues. Germline assignment: CDR1 SGHTA and CDR2 FQGTGA. V lost 5 bases, J lost 7 bases, and 7 bases stayed unmatched. The CDR3 DNA reads TGTGCCAGCAGCGAGACTACTAGCGGGAGAAATGAGCAGTTCTTC. Translation gives CASSETTSGRNEQFF.

J is TRBJ1-5 and V is TRBV6-5; 9 bases are shared with TRBD1. Germline CDR1 MNHEY, CDR2 SVGAGI. Trimming removed 5 bases from V and 2 bases from J; junction bases left unmatched: 4. This CDR3 is built from 15 residues. The CDR3: CASSTGGRGNQPQHF. CDR3 bases: TGTGCCAGCAGTACAGGGGGCAGAGGCAATCAGCCCCAGCATTTT.

The chain recombines TRBV19 with TRBJ1-2; D ambiguous. In germline, CDR1 is LNHDA, CDR2 SQIVND (reference sequence). CDR3 length: 16 amino acids. Trimming cost V 6 bases and J 4 bases, with 21 bases left between them. The CDR3 nucleotides are TGTGCCAGTAGAAATAGTCCCGTACAGAGTTTCTATGGCTACACCTTC. Translation: CASRNSPVQSFYGYTF.

This chain links TRBV29-1 with TRBJ2-1; 8 bases agree with TRBD2. CDR1 and CDR2 (germline): SQVTM, ANQGSEA. This CDR3 is 18 amino acids long. The ends lost 7 bases at V and 7 bases at J; junction bases unmatched: 24. CDR3 loop: CSAPKVGAGGLEKNEQFF. The CDR3 DNA reads as TGCAGCGCCCCGAAGGTTGGTGCGGGAGGCCTAGAGAAGAATGAGCAGTTCTTC.

The chain employs TRBV10-3 and TRBJ1-1; tentatively, D is TRBD1 (6 bases). Germline values: CDR1 ENHRY, CDR2 SYGVKD. The CDR3 consists of 14 residues. V dropped 7 bases and J dropped 1 base, with 13 bases sitting between them. The CDR3 region is CAIIPDRRNTEAFF. For the CDR3, the DNA is TGTGCCATCATTCCCGACAGGCGGAACACTGAAGCTTTCTTT.

The chain uses TRBV9 and TRBJ1-3, with 9 bases matching TRBD1. Germline V gene lookup returns CDR1 SGDLS and CDR2 YYNGEE. This CDR3 has 15 amino acids. Losses at the gene ends were 3 bases for V and 0 bases for J; bases not matched to a gene: 1. CDR3 bases: TGTGCCAGCAGCGAGGGACAGGGCTCTGGAAACACCATATATTTT. Amino acid sequence: CASSEGQGSGNTIYF.

This sequence joins TRBV30 and TRBJ2-7; D may be TRBD2 (5 bases). Germline V lookup: CDR1 GTSNPN, CDR2 SVGIG (reference sequence). The CDR3 runs to 11 residues. The DNA for the CDR3 is TGTGCGGCCACCAGCGGCGACGAGCAGTACTTC. It translates to CAATSGDEQYF.

The V call is TRBV28, the J call TRBJ2-1; 9 positions match TRBD1. Germline lookup yields CDR1 MDHEN and CDR2 SYDVKM. The V segment lost 2 bases and the J segment 4 bases; nucleotides outside the gene matches: 3. This CDR3 is built from 15 residues. This CDR3 reads CASSLGQGNYNEQFF. CDR3 bases: TGTGCCAGCAGTTTAGGACAGGGGAATTACAATGAGCAGTTCTTC.

This clone was observed a single time. This sequence joins TRBV6-4 and TRBJ2-3, with 11 bases identical to TRBD2. CDR1 MRHNA and CDR2 SNTAGT come from the germline V gene. This CDR3 is 16 amino acids long. The junction had 2 bases not matched to a gene; V was cut back by 1 base and J by 2 bases. CDR3 DNA sequence: TGTGCCAGCAGTGACTTAGCGGGAGGGGCCACAGATACGCAGTATTTT. Protein sequence: CASSDLAGGATDTQYF.

Here the CDR3 DNA reads TGTGCCAGCGTAGAGGCCGGAAATGAAAAACTGTTTTTT. Residues: CASVEAGNEKLFF. The chain combines TRBV28 with TRBJ1-4; D call uncertain. This CDR3 region has 13 residues. The V gene's germline CDR1 is MDHEN and CDR2 SYDVKM. V gave up 8 bases and J gave up 5 bases, with 12 bases separating them.

The V and J genes are TRBV21-1 and TRBJ2-5; TRBD2 reflects the table's D call only, with no check against the DNA. TRBV21-1 is an annotated pseudogene. This CDR3 region has 13 residues. In DNA, the CDR3 is TGTGCCCAAAGCGGGAGATTCTGGGAGACCCAGTACTTC. This sequence encodes CAQSGRFWETQYF.

This clone was seen only once. The chain carries TRBV7-9 and TRBJ1-3, with D uncertain. Germline V lookup: CDR1 SEHNR, CDR2 FQNEAQ (reference sequence). Trimming took 6 bases from V and 0 from J, leaving 6 bases between them. This CDR3 has 13 residues. The CDR3, as DNA: TGTGCCAGCAGGGATTCCTCTGGAAACACCATATATTTT. Protein sequence: CASRDSSGNTIYF.

The table lists this clone with a count of one. The chain has TRBV18 and TRBJ1-1; 7 nucleotides align to TRBD1. CDR3 length: 16 amino acids. With V trimmed by 3 bases and J by 0 bases, 7 bases remained unmatched. CDR1 KGHSH and CDR2 LQKENI come from the germline V gene. This CDR3 reads CASSPGQASMNTEAFF. DNA for the CDR3: TGTGCCAGCTCACCTGGACAGGCGAGCATGAACACTGAAGCTTTCTTT.

In this sample, this clone turned up once. The V and J genes are TRBV14 and TRBJ1-2; 10 bases are shared with TRBD1. The CDR3 has 16 residues. With V trimmed by 1 base and J by 2 bases, 4 bases remained unmatched. The germline V gene encodes CDR1 SGHDN and CDR2 FVKESK. CDR3: CASSQGQGARNYGYTF. For the CDR3, the DNA is TGTGCCAGCAGCCAAGGACAGGGGGCAAGGAACTATGGCTACACCTTC.

This clone was seen a handful of times. The rearrangement links TRBV30 to TRBJ1-5; 8 bases align to TRBD1. V shed 1 base, J shed 2 bases, and the junction held 4 bases outside the gene matches. CDR1 and CDR2 from the germline V gene are GTSNPN and SVGIG (reference sequence). CDR3 size: 15 residues. CDR3 coding DNA: TGTGCCTGGAGTGGCAGGGGGCTACGCAATCAGCCCCAGCATTTT. Translating it yields CAWSGRGLRNQPQHF. Full variable domain (rest looked up from reference TRBV30 and TRBJ1-5): SQTIHQWPATLVQPVGSPLSLECTVEGTSNPNLYWYRQAAGRGLQLLFYSVGIGQISSEVPQNLSASRPQDRQFILSSKKLLLSDSGFYLCAWSGRGLRNQPQHFGDGTRLSIL.

The genes are TRBV9 and TRBJ2-6, with 7 nucleotides matching TRBD2. The CDR3 loop spans 22 amino acids. V lost 0 bases to trimming and J lost 4 bases; unmatched junction nucleotides: 22. Germline V gene sequence: CDR1 SGDLS, CDR2 YYNGEE. The CDR3 protein is CASSVVARGGSGGFSGANVLTF. The CDR3 DNA reads TGTGCCAGCAGCGTAGTTGCGCGGGGCGGGAGTGGGGGATTCTCCGGGGCCAACGTCCTGACTTTC.

The rearrangement links TRBV7-2 to TRBJ2-1, with TRBD2 as a possible D gene (7 bases). V was trimmed by 5 bases and J by 12 bases, leaving 11 bases between them. The CDR3 is 11 residues long. From germline, CDR1 is SGHTA and CDR2 FQGNSA. This chain's CDR3 is CASSRGGAQFF. The CDR3 nucleotides read TGTGCCAGCAGCAGGGGGGGGGCGCAGTTCTTC.

The rearrangement links TRBV28 to TRBJ1-1; D is possibly TRBD1 (5 bases). This CDR3 has 14 amino acids. Germline loops: CDR1 MDHEN, CDR2 SYDVKM. Between the trimmed V and J ends, which lost 7 bases and 0 bases, there was a span of 12 bases. CDR3 nucleotides: TGTGCCAGCACAGAGGGACGGTTGAACACTGAAGCTTTCTTT. This translates into CASTEGRLNTEAFF.

The genes are TRBV5-1 and TRBJ1-5; D might be TRBD1 (5 bases). Germline V gene sequence: CDR1 SGHRS, CDR2 YFSETQ. Deletions cut 0 bases from V and 9 bases from J, with 13 bases between. The CDR3 covers 14 residues. This CDR3 reads CASSLDGGETPQHF. CDR3 nucleotide sequence: TGCGCCAGCAGCTTGGATGGGGGAGAGACGCCCCAGCATTTT.